Described below is a single T cell receptor (beta chain) sequence and its context. Antigen unknown. Nominally healthy donors provided the samples, though records likely missed some immune exposures. The PCR employed 60 Vbeta primers together with 13 Jbeta primers. The protocol was immunoSEQ multiplex PCR, while the TCRdb copy is restricted to in-frame clones and leaves out a portion. The table lists over 100,000 clones, less than 80% of them singletons. The CDR3 is 15 residues long. Germline V gene lookup returns CDR1 MNHNS and CDR2 SASEGT. V lost 0 bases, J lost 5 bases, and 4 bases stayed unmatched. This sample is part of a study of cytomegalovirus exposure and HLA in healthy donors. Study findings and constraints: In presence/absence analyses, roughly uniform sequencing depth across donors was assumed.

This receptor was obtained from a man in his fifties or sixties in good health and CMV-seropositive. This sequence joins TRBV6-1 and TRBJ1-1; 9 bases align to TRBD1. Sequencing input: PBMCs. This CDR3 reads CASSEAGTGRTEAFF. CDR3 DNA: TGTGCCAGCAGTGAAGCTGGGACAGGGAGAACTGAAGCTTTCTTT.